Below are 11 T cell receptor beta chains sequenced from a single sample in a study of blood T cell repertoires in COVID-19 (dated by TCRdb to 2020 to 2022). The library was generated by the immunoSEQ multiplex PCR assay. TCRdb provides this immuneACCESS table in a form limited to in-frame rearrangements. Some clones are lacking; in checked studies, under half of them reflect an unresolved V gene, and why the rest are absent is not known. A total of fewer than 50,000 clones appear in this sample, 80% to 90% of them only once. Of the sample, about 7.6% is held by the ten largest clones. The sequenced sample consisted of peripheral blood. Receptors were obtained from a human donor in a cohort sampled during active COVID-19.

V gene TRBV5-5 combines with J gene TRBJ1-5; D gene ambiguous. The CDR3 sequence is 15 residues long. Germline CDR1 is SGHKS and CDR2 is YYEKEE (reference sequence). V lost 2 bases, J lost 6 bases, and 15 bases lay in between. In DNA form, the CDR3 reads TGTGCCAGCAGCTTACGAAGGCAGGAGGGTCAGCCCCAGCATTTT. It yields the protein CASSLRRQEGQPQHF.

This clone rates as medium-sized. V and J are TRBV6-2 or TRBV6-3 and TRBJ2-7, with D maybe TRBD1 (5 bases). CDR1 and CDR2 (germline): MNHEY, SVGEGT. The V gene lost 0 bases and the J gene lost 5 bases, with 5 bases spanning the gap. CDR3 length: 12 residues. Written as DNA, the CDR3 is TGTGCCAGCAGTTACTCAGGGGACGAGCAGTACTTC. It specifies CASSYSGDEQYF.

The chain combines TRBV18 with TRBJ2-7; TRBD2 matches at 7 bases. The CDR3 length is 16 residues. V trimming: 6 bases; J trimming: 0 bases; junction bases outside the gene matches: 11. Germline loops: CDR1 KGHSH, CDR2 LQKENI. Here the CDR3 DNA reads TGTGCCAGCTCGCCTGGGGGGGTGACGGGCTCCTACGAGCAGTACTTC. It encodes CASSPGGVTGSYEQYF. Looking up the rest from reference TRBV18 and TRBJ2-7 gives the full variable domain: NAGVMQNPRHLVRRRGQEARLRCSPMKGHSHVYWYRQLPEEGLKFMVYLQKENIIDESGMPKERFSAEFPKEGPSILRIQQVVRGDSAAYFCASSPGGVTGSYEQYFGPGTRLTVT.

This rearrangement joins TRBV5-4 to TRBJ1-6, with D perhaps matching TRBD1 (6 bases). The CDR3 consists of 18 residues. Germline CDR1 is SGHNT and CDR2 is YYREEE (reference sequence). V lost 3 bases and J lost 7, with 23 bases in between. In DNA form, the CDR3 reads TGTGCCAGCAGCTCGAGGACGGACAGTAAAATGGAGAATTCACCCCTCCACTTT. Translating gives CASSSRTDSKMENSPLHF.

The CDR3 spells CASSNRGIFQPQHF. The DNA for the CDR3 is TGTGCCAGTAGTAACAGGGGGATATTCCAGCCCCAGCATTTT. This chain links TRBV19 with TRBJ1-5; 8 bases match TRBD1. After removal of 4 bases from V and 7 bases from J, the junction contained 6 bases not matched to a gene. From germline, CDR1 is LNHDA and CDR2 SQIVND (reference sequence). The CDR3 loop spans 14 amino acids.

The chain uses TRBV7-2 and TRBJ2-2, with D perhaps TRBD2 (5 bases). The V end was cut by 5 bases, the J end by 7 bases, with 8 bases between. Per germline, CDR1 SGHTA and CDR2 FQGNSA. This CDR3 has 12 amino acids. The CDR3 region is CASSGRIGELFF. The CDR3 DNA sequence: TGTGCCAGCAGCGGGAGAATCGGGGAGCTGTTTTTT.

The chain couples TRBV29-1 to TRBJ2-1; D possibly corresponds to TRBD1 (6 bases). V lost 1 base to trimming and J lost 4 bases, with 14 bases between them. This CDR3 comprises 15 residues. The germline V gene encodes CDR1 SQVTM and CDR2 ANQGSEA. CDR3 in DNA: TGCAGCGTTGAAGGTTGGCAGGGGTCATACAATGAGCAGTTCTTC. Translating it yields CSVEGWQGSYNEQFF.

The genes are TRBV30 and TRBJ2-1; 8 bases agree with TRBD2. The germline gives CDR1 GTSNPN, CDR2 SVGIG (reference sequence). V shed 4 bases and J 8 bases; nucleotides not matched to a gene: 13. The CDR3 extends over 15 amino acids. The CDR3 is CAWNGDSGIMDEQFF. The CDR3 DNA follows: TGTGCCTGGAATGGGGATAGCGGGATAATGGATGAGCAGTTCTTC.

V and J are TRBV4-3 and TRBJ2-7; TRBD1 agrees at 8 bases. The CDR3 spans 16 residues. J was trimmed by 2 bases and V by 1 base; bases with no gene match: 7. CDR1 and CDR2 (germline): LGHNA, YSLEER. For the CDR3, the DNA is TGCGCCAGCAGCCAAGCTTACACAGGGGGACCCTACGAGCAGTACTTC. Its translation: CASSQAYTGGPYEQYF.

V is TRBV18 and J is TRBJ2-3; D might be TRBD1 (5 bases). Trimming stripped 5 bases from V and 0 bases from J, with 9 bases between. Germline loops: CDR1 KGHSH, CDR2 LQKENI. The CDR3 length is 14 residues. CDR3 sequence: CASSSTASTDTQYF. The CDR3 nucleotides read TGTGCCAGCTCATCGACAGCTAGCACAGATACGCAGTATTTT.

Written as DNA, the CDR3 is TGTGCCAGCAGCGCTACCGGGACTAGCGGGAGGGCCGGAGGAGAGACCCAGTACTTC. It yields the protein CASSATGTSGRAGGETQYF. The chain has TRBV2 and TRBJ2-5; 16 bases map to TRBD2. The CDR3 runs to 19 residues. Losses at the gene ends were 6 bases for V and 4 bases for J; bases not matched to a gene: 14. Germline-derived CDR1 and CDR2 are SNHLY and FYNNEI.